What follows is one TCR beta chain and its context. This sample was included in a study of blood T cell repertoires in COVID-19. The authors' processing: Reference gene primer amplification gave nucleated cell count estimates. TCRdb's copy holds only in-frame clones and misses some; the assay was immunoSEQ multiplex PCR. The V and J calls and clone size are taken from that table; D and trimming were inferred from the DNA. The sample holds a few hundred thousand clones; 70% to 90% are singletons and the top ten take 5.5% to 7%. The CDR3 loop spans 13 amino acids. Trimming removed 6 bases from V and 7 bases from J, with 12 bases in between. Germline V CDR1 and CDR2: WNHNN, SYGVQD (reference sequence).

The receptor's source is a woman aged 30 to 39 who had recovered from COVID-19. Sequencing was performed on PBMCs or T cells enriched from blood (not recorded which). The genes are TRBV10-1 and TRBJ1-4; weak D call: TRBD1 (5 bases). CDR3 nucleotides: TGCGCCAGCAGAAAGGGGCCCGGTGAAAAACTGTTTTTT. This codes for CASRKGPGEKLFF.